This record covers a single TCR beta chain. The entry originates in a study of blood T cell repertoires in COVID-19. Study information: Specimens from acute and convalescent COVID-19 originated in the United States, Italy and Spain.

Germline values: CDR1 SGHRS, CDR2 YFSETQ. The CDR3 is made up of 14 amino acids. The V and J ends lost 2 bases and 8 bases respectively, with 14 bases between them. Clones were sequenced by immunoSEQ multiplex PCR, and TCRdb holds only the in-frame ones, with some missing. The repertoire includes 75,000 or so clones, about four fifths of them detected once, and just over 35% sits in the top ten. The sample taken for sequencing was peripheral blood. The V gene is TRBV5-1, the J gene TRBJ2-1; possible D gene TRBD2, 5 bases. The source is a woman in her 70s with acute or convalescent COVID-19. In DNA form, the CDR3 reads TGCGCCAGCAGCTTCGATTTCACTAGTTATGAGCAGTTCTTC. Protein product: CASSFDFTSYEQFF.